Sequencing of this TCR beta chain was carried out in a study of T cell repertoires in cytomegalovirus infection. Study background: TCR beta signatures that were public indicated CMV infection and matching HLA type. General study findings and limits: The ex vivo response showed dominance by HLA-C-restricted CMV-specific TCR beta clonotypes. Adding up the frequency of public TCR beta families identified people who carried CMV plus the relevant HLA.

This clonotype has more than one count but fewer than ten. Its antigen is not known. TCRdb reanalysed the reads using MiXCR and keeps one entry per CDR3 protein. The table shows roughly 250,000 distinct CDR3 sequences, with 9% to 15% occurring only once. This CDR3 contains 15 residues. V gave up 4 bases and J gave up 0 bases, with 12 bases separating them. Germline CDR1 and CDR2: MNHEY and SVGAGI. The sample taken for sequencing was PBMCs. The chain combines TRBV6-5 with TRBJ1-2; TRBD1 is a possible D gene (6 bases). The TCR comes from a human donor in good health (CMV status not recorded). Some clones in this sample may be carry-over from other donors' samples. CDR3 loop: CASSSPSGANYGYTF. The DNA of the CDR3 is TGTGCCAGCAGTTCTCCCTCAGGGGCTAACTATGGCTACACCTTC.